One sample yielded the 27 T cell receptor beta chains listed below, sequenced in a study of pediatric ulcerative colitis. Here immunoSEQ multiplex PCR was the method, and the copy in TCRdb shows in-frame clones only, minus some. The sample consists of roughly 37,000 clones, roughly 85% of them appearing once. The sequenced sample was blood. These TCRs come from a girl aged 5 to 17 with moderate ulcerative colitis.

The chain has TRBV11-1 and TRBJ2-1, with D perhaps TRBD1 or TRBD2 (5 bases each). The germline gives CDR1 SGHAT, CDR2 FQDESV (reference sequence). Trimming took off 1 base at V and 5 bases at J, with 12 bases between the two ends. The CDR3 contains 15 residues. CDR3 in DNA: TGTGCCAGCAGCTTAGTCCACGGGACGAACAATGAGCAGTTCTTC. It translates to CASSLVHGTNNEQFF. Full variable domain (outside the CDR3, taken from reference TRBV11-1 and TRBJ2-1): EAEVAQSPRYKITEKSQAVAFWCDPISGHATLYWYRQILGQGPELLVQFQDESVVDDSQLPKDRFSAERLKGVDSTLKIQPAELGDSAMYLCASSLVHGTNNEQFFGPGTRLTVL.

The V gene is TRBV29-1, the J gene TRBJ2-7; the match to TRBD1 covers 8 bases. CDR1 SQVTM and CDR2 ANQGSEA come from the germline V gene. The V segment lost 6 bases and the J segment 4 bases; nucleotides outside the gene matches: 11. The CDR3 runs to 14 residues. Written as DNA, the CDR3 is TGCAGCGTACTTGGAACAGGGGGTGTATACGAGCAGTACTTC. This encodes CSVLGTGGVYEQYF.

The V call is TRBV6-1, the J call TRBJ2-7; no clear D. Trimming cost V 7 bases and J 1 base, with 11 bases left between them. Germline V gene sequence: CDR1 MNHNS, CDR2 SASEGT. CDR3 length equals 13 residues. This CDR3 is CASKTYTSYEQYF. The CDR3 region has the DNA TGTGCCAGCAAAACTTATACATCCTACGAGCAGTACTTC.

This rearrangement joins TRBV7-2 to TRBJ2-3; 7 nucleotides match TRBD2. In germline, CDR1 is SGHTA, CDR2 FQGNSA. This CDR3 has 15 residues. V shed 1 base and J 2 bases; nucleotides not matched to a gene: 3. The CDR3 DNA reads as TGTGCCAGCAGCTTAGTGGGGGGGTCCACAGATACGCAGTATTTT. Translation: CASSLVGGSTDTQYF.

This clone has only a few counts. The chain recombines TRBV7-3 with TRBJ2-6; tentative D call: TRBD2 (7 bases). Germline CDR1 is SGHTA and CDR2 is FQGTGA. This CDR3 comprises 15 residues. V lost 5 bases and J 6 bases, leaving 14 bases between the germline ends. CDR3 bases: TGTGCCAGCAGCCCACTAGGGGGGGTGGCCAACGTCCTGACTTTC. Protein sequence: CASSPLGGVANVLTF. Full variable domain (rest looked up from reference TRBV7-3 and TRBJ2-6): GAGVSQTPSNKVTEKGKYVELRCDPISGHTALYWYRQSLGQGPEFLIYFQGTGAADDSGLPNDRFFAVRPEGSVSTLKIQRTERGDSAVYLCASSPLGGVANVLTFGAGSRLTVL.

This clone occurred once. As DNA, the CDR3 is TGCGCCAGCAGGAGGGTTAGCCAAGGCAACAACGAGCAGTACTTC. Residues: CASRRVSQGNNEQYF. The J gene is TRBJ2-7, the V gene TRBV5-1; TRBD2 might be the D (5 bases). Germline V gene data show CDR1 as SGHRS and CDR2 as YFSETQ. The CDR3 has 15 residues. Trimming cost V 5 bases and J 5 bases, with 20 bases left between them.

This clone was recorded only once. V usage is TRBV7-9 and J usage is TRBJ1-3; a weak D match, TRBD1 (5 bases). V was clipped by 4 bases and J by 4 bases, with 17 bases between them. Germline V gene data show CDR1 as SEHNR and CDR2 as FQNEAQ (reference sequence). This CDR3 contains 16 residues. The CDR3 sequence is CASSSNPGLGGNTIYF. CDR3 DNA: TGTGCCAGCAGCTCTAATCCGGGACTGGGAGGAAACACCATATATTTT.

V usage is TRBV6-1 and J usage is TRBJ1-5, with D possibly being TRBD1 (5 bases). V was shortened by 2 bases and J by 2 bases, with 10 bases between the two germline ends. The germline V gene encodes CDR1 MNHNS and CDR2 SASEGT. The CDR3 is 15 amino acids. CDR3 nucleotide sequence: TGTGCCAGCAGTGAACAAGCGGGGGGCAATCAGCCCCAGCATTTT. Protein: CASSEQAGGNQPQHF.

This chain connects TRBV2 to TRBJ1-1; D perhaps matches TRBD1 (6 bases). The germline V and J ends were trimmed by 6 bases and 1 base, with 12 bases remaining between them. The CDR3 is made up of 14 amino acids. Germline CDR1 SNHLY, CDR2 FYNNEI. This CDR3 is CASSGGQTNTEAFF. CDR3 DNA sequence: TGTGCCAGCAGCGGTGGACAGACGAACACTGAAGCTTTCTTT.

The table lists this clone with a count of one. The rearrangement uses TRBV28 and TRBJ2-2; TRBD1 agrees at 8 bases. This CDR3 comprises 14 residues. In germline, CDR1 is MDHEN, CDR2 SYDVKM. Trimming at V came to 6 bases and at J to 6 bases, leaving 6 bases not matched to a gene. CDR3 bases: TGTGCCAGCAGGCAGGACAGGGACCCCGGGGAGCTGTTTTTT. Protein product: CASRQDRDPGELFF.

The chain uses TRBV6-1 and TRBJ1-1, with D perhaps TRBD1 (6 bases). Germline assignment: CDR1 MNHNS and CDR2 SASEGT. The V end lost 4 bases, the J end lost 4 bases, and 19 bases lay between the germline ends. The CDR3 consists of 16 residues. CDR3 amino acids: CASSASQGIYSTEAFF. In DNA, the CDR3 is TGTGCCAGCAGTGCTTCACAGGGAATATATAGCACTGAAGCTTTCTTT.

The chain uses TRBV7-6 and TRBJ2-3; TRBD2 agrees at 12 bases. CDR3 length: 18 residues. Germline V lookup: CDR1 SGHVS, CDR2 FNYEAQ. The J segment lost 10 bases and the V segment lost 5 bases, leaving 19 bases of the junction unmatched. The CDR3 DNA reads TGTGCCAGCAGCCGAGACCCACGACTAGCGGGGGCCCGAGTTCCGCAGTATTTT. This codes for CASSRDPRLAGARVPQYF.

The V call is TRBV6-6, the J call TRBJ1-5; D gene unclear. The CDR3 totals 13 residues. The germline V gene encodes CDR1 MNHNY and CDR2 SVGAGI (reference sequence). V was trimmed by 5 bases and J by 1 base, leaving 6 bases between them. CDR3 sequence (DNA): TGTGCCAGCAGTCTGGGGAGCAATCAGCCCCAGCATTTT. This sequence encodes CASSLGSNQPQHF.

The V and J genes are TRBV19 and TRBJ1-2; D remains ambiguous. Germline values: CDR1 LNHDA, CDR2 SQIVND (reference sequence). V shed 6 bases and J shed 6 bases, with 11 bases lying between them. The CDR3 covers 12 residues. CDR3 sequence reads: CASRLGFDGYTF. DNA of the CDR3: TGTGCCAGTAGGTTGGGGTTTGATGGCTACACCTTC.

The chain carries TRBV6-1 and TRBJ1-5; D gene ambiguous. The CDR3 is 13 residues long. The germline V gene encodes CDR1 MNHNS and CDR2 SASEGT. V lost 9 bases and J 6 bases, leaving 15 bases between the germline ends. The CDR3 nucleotides are TGTGCCAGTCGCTGGGGAACGGGTCAGCCCCAGCATTTT. This sequence encodes CASRWGTGQPQHF.

This clone was picked up one time. The gene calls are TRBV7-2 and TRBJ2-5; 7 bases agree with TRBD2. The CDR3 sequence is 15 residues long. The V gene end was trimmed by 0 bases and the J gene end by 4 bases; junction bases not matched to a gene: 5. Germline CDR1 reads SGHTA; CDR2 reads FQGNSA. In DNA form, the CDR3 reads TGTGCCAGCAGCTTAGCGCGGGGGTGGCGAGAGACCCAGTACTTC. The encoded protein is CASSLARGWRETQYF.

This chain links TRBV5-1 with TRBJ1-6; tentative D call: TRBD1 (6 bases). Germline V gene lookup returns CDR1 SGHRS and CDR2 YFSETQ. V gave up 0 bases and J gave up 2 bases, with 15 bases separating them. The length of the CDR3 is 18 residues. The CDR3 nucleotides are TGCGCCAGCAGCTTGGGCCAGGGGTTAACCCCCTATAATTCACCCCTCCACTTT. This codes for CASSLGQGLTPYNSPLHF.

This sequence joins TRBV2 and TRBJ1-5, with 9 bases lining up with TRBD1. CDR1 and CDR2 (germline): SNHLY, FYNNEI. The ends lost 6 bases at V and 5 bases at J; junction bases unmatched: 5. There are 14 residues in the CDR3. Here the CDR3 DNA reads TGTGCCAGCAGCTATGACAGGGGGGATCAGCCCCAGCATTTT. The encoded protein is CASSYDRGDQPQHF.

The chain uses TRBV30 and TRBJ2-3; D is perhaps TRBD2 (5 bases). The CDR3 contains 15 residues. The germline CDR1 and CDR2 sequences are GTSNPN and SVGIG (reference sequence). Trimming removed 0 bases at V and 6 bases at J, with 16 bases between. The CDR3, as DNA: TGTGCCTGGAGTGTACCCGGACTCACCGGGGATACGCAGTATTTT. It translates to CAWSVPGLTGDTQYF.

V usage is TRBV4-2 and J usage is TRBJ2-7; 8 nucleotides align to TRBD1. CDR3 length equals 12 residues. Germline V lookup: CDR1 LGHNA, CDR2 YNFKEQ. V gave up 8 bases and J gave up 3 bases; unmatched junction bases: 3. DNA of the CDR3: TGTGCCAGCGGACAGGGCAACTACGAGCAGTACTTC. Its protein is CASGQGNYEQYF.

V usage is TRBV19 and J usage is TRBJ1-2; tentative D call: TRBD1 (5 bases). Looked up from germline, CDR1 is LNHDA and CDR2 is SQIVND (reference sequence). Trimming removed 0 bases at V and 4 bases at J, with 12 bases between. The CDR3 totals 15 residues. CDR3 in DNA: TGTGCCAGTAGTATAGAGGGGCGGGGTCCCTATGGCTACACCTTC. Translated, it gives CASSIEGRGPYGYTF. Together with reference TRBV19 and TRBJ1-2, the CDR3 gives the full variable domain: DGGITQSPKYLFRKEGQNVTLSCEQNLNHDAMYWYRQDPGQGLRLIYYSQIVNDFQKGDIAEGYSVSREKKESFPLTVTSAQKNPTAFYLCASSIEGRGPYGYTFGSGTRLTVV.

The count of this clone is one. CDR3 region: CSVEVGVGNQPQHF. The CDR3 coding sequence is TGCAGCGTTGAGGTAGGGGTTGGGAATCAGCCCCAGCATTTT. V is TRBV29-1 and J is TRBJ1-5, with D possibly matching TRBD1 (5 bases). Germline V gene data show CDR1 as SQVTM and CDR2 as ANQGSEA. CDR3 length equals 14 residues. V dropped 3 bases and J dropped 4 bases, with 13 bases sitting between them.

This clone has just one count. The chain carries TRBV6-1 and TRBJ2-6; 8 bases map to TRBD1. CDR1 is MNHNS, CDR2 SASEGT, per germline. This CDR3 has 17 amino acids. J gave up 2 bases and V 1 base, and 4 bases lay outside the gene matches. As DNA, the CDR3 is TGTGCCAGCAGTGAAGGGACAGGGTTACCTGGGGCCAACGTCCTGACTTTC. Protein: CASSEGTGLPGANVLTF.

The J gene is TRBJ1-4, the V gene TRBV6-5; 9 bases fit TRBD1. The CDR3 sequence is 15 residues long. Germline values: CDR1 MNHEY, CDR2 SVGAGI. V shed 6 bases, J shed 4 bases, and the junction held 6 bases outside the gene matches. The CDR3 coding sequence is TGTGCCAGCAGAAAACCGGGACAGGGTAATGAAAAACTGTTTTTT. Amino acids: CASRKPGQGNEKLFF.

CDR3 residues: CASSQDWNTEAFF. The CDR3 coding sequence is TGCGCCAGCAGCCAAGATTGGAACACTGAAGCTTTCTTT. This chain connects TRBV4-3 to TRBJ1-1; D not certain. CDR1 LGHNA and CDR2 YSLEER come from the germline V gene. Between the trimmed V and J ends, which lost 0 bases and 1 base, there was a span of 3 bases. The CDR3 runs to 13 residues.

The rearrangement links TRBV28 to TRBJ2-7; tentatively, D is TRBD2 (6 bases). Germline CDR1 reads MDHEN; CDR2 reads SYDVKM. Trimming removed 3 bases at V and 4 bases at J, with 13 bases between. The CDR3 is 14 residues long. CDR3 sequence: CASSFNAGSYEQYF. The CDR3 region has the DNA TGTGCCAGCAGTTTTAATGCGGGGTCATACGAGCAGTACTTC.

V gene TRBV4-3 combines with J gene TRBJ2-3, with D maybe TRBD2 (5 bases). The length of the CDR3 is 15 residues. The V gene's germline CDR1 is LGHNA and CDR2 YSLEER. V dropped 3 bases and J dropped 0 bases, with 10 bases sitting between them. CDR3 in amino acids: CASSHFAGSTDTQYF. As DNA, the CDR3 is TGCGCCAGCAGCCACTTTGCGGGTAGCACAGATACGCAGTATTTT.